The next 2 T cell receptor beta chains were all read from a single sample in a study of blood T cell repertoires in COVID-19. Profiled with immunoSEQ multiplex PCR; TCRdb holds only in-frame clones, not every one. The data contain about half a million clones, approximately 85% of them singletons. The sequencing input was peripheral blood. These receptors came from a human donor in a cohort sampled during active COVID-19.

The chain employs TRBV6-6 and TRBJ2-3, with TRBD2 matching over 7 bases. Per germline, CDR1 MNHNY and CDR2 SVGAGI (reference sequence). V shed 5 bases and J 0 bases; nucleotides not matched to a gene: 2. This CDR3 has 14 residues. CDR3 region: CASSSGISTDTQYF. For the CDR3, the DNA is TGTGCCAGCAGTAGCGGGATTAGCACAGATACGCAGTATTTT.

J is TRBJ2-4 and V is TRBV3-1 (or the pseudogene TRBV3-2); no firm D call. Germline-derived CDR1 and CDR2 are LGHDT and YNNKEL (reference sequence). The CDR3 loop spans 13 amino acids. Trimming removed 1 base from V and 2 bases from J, with 3 bases in between. The DNA of the CDR3 is TGTGCCAGCAGCCAAGGGCCCAAAAACATTCAGTACTTC. Protein: CASSQGPKNIQYF.